The 28 T cell receptor beta chains given below trace back to one sample, sequenced in a study of T cells after posttransplantation cyclophosphamide. Clones were read by immunoSEQ multiplex PCR, and TCRdb kept only the in-frame ones, dropping some. The sample gives about 12,000 clones, 80% to 85% of which show up once; approximately 3.7% is in the top ten. Control samples came 1 year after myeloablative marrow transplants with methotrexate plus calcineurin inhibitor. The sequenced sample was PBMCs, obtained about 370 days after allogeneic stem cell transplant with calcineurin inhibitor and methotrexate. These receptors were obtained from a young adult male patient who received an allogeneic stem cell transplant from an unrelated donor, was CMV-positive, and had acute GVHD only. Some T cells may trace back to the graft donor.

This clone occurred a few times. J is TRBJ1-6 and V is TRBV5-1; weak D call: TRBD1 (6 bases). V dropped 7 bases and J dropped 8 bases, with 22 bases sitting between them. The CDR3 totals 16 residues. Germline V gives CDR1 SGHRS, CDR2 YFSETQ. CDR3 residues: CASSSGTPGSDSPLHF. In DNA form, the CDR3 reads TGCGCCAGCTCATCCGGGACACCAGGCAGCGATTCACCCCTCCACTTT.

The chain joins TRBV9 to TRBJ2-4; tentative D call: TRBD1 (5 bases). The CDR3 consists of 14 residues. V lost 5 bases, J lost 2 bases, and 11 bases lay in between. CDR1 is SGDLS, CDR2 YYNGEE, per germline. The CDR3 reads CASSLGASKNIQYF. CDR3 in DNA: TGTGCCAGCAGTTTAGGGGCGTCCAAAAACATTCAGTACTTC.

This clone was seen once. This chain connects TRBV4-1 to TRBJ2-1; tentatively, D is TRBD2 (6 bases). Per germline, CDR1 MGHRA and CDR2 YSYEKL. CDR3 length equals 18 residues. The V end lost 0 bases, the J end lost 3 bases, and 18 bases lay between the germline ends. CDR3 sequence: CASSQEGTGNLNYNEQFF. The CDR3 region has the DNA TGCGCCAGCAGCCAAGAGGGGACTGGGAACTTAAACTACAATGAGCAGTTCTTC.

The chain carries TRBV6-7 and TRBJ2-1; TRBD1 might be the D (5 bases). TRBV6-7 counts as an open reading frame of uncertain function. With 9 bases removed from V and 5 bases from J, the gap between germline ends came to 17 bases. The CDR3 has 14 amino acids. CDR3 coding DNA: TGTGCCAGGGGAAGGGGTCCGACAGACAATGAGCAGTTCTTC. As protein: CARGRGPTDNEQFF.

The rearrangement joins TRBV5-6 to TRBJ1-2, with D uncertain. CDR3 length equals 12 residues. Germline CDR1 and CDR2: SGHDT and YYEEEE. Deletions cut 2 bases from V and 8 bases from J, with 10 bases between. For the CDR3, the DNA is TGTGCCAGCAGCTTTTTTGGAGGAGGCTACACCTTC. This encodes CASSFFGGGYTF. Full variable domain (rest looked up from reference TRBV5-6 and TRBJ1-2): DAGVTQSPTHLIKTRGQQVTLRCSPKSGHDTVSWYQQALGQGPQFIFQYYEEEERQRGNFPDRFSGHQFPNYSSELNVNALLLGDSALYLCASSFFGGGYTFGSGTRLTVV.

The chain joins TRBV9 to TRBJ1-1, with a weak D call TRBD1 (5 bases). The CDR3 is made up of 13 amino acids. The germline gives CDR1 SGDLS, CDR2 YYNGEE. Trimming left V 5 bases short and J 1 base short, with 9 bases between. CDR3 DNA sequence: TGTGCCAGCAGTACAGGATCGAACACTGAAGCTTTCTTT. It specifies CASSTGSNTEAFF.

The rearrangement uses TRBV7-6 and TRBJ2-2, with TRBD2 matching 14 bases. With V trimmed by 4 bases and J by 0 bases, 7 bases remained unmatched. This CDR3 comprises 19 residues. Germline V gives CDR1 SGHVS, CDR2 FNYEAQ. The CDR3 DNA sequence: TGTGCCAGCAGCTCCCGGGGGACTAGCGGGGGCTCGAACACCGGGGAGCTGTTTTTT. Protein: CASSSRGTSGGSNTGELFF.

This clone was observed once. The chain is built from TRBV6-5 and TRBJ2-4; possibly TRBD1 for D (7 bases). Germline V lookup: CDR1 MNHEY, CDR2 SVGAGI. The V gene lost 2 bases and the J gene lost 10 bases, with 12 bases spanning the gap. The CDR3 covers 13 residues. The CDR3 bases are TGTGCCAGCAGTTACGCAGGGGGGCCGATTCAGTACTTC. It codes for CASSYAGGPIQYF.

This clone was seen a few times. The CDR3 is CASSPGLAGDPYEQYF. The CDR3 DNA reads TGCGCCAGCAGCCCCGGACTAGCGGGAGATCCCTACGAGCAGTACTTC. This rearrangement joins TRBV5-1 to TRBJ2-7; TRBD2 matches 13 bases. The CDR3 is 16 residues long. CDR1 and CDR2 from the germline V gene are SGHRS and YFSETQ. The V and J ends lost 4 bases and 2 bases, in that order; junction bases with no gene match: 6.

This clone is large by share. The rearrangement uses TRBV6-1 and TRBJ2-7, with 8 bases fitting TRBD1. The CDR3 consists of 12 residues. Looked up from germline, CDR1 is MNHNS and CDR2 is SASEGT. Unmatched junction bases numbered 4, after V lost 8 bases and J lost 4 bases. CDR3 sequence reads: CASGYRGYEQYF. The CDR3 DNA reads as TGTGCCAGCGGGTACAGGGGGTACGAGCAGTACTTC.

This clone was picked up a small number of times. This chain connects TRBV6-1 to TRBJ2-7; D might be TRBD1 (5 bases). V was clipped by 7 bases and J by 4 bases, with 14 bases between them. This CDR3 is built from 13 residues. Germline V CDR1 and CDR2: MNHNS, SASEGT. The CDR3 sequence is CASTLGALYEQYF. The CDR3 DNA is TGTGCCAGCACCCTAGGGGCTCTTTACGAGCAGTACTTC.

The V call is TRBV6-5, the J call TRBJ1-5; TRBD1 might be the D (6 bases). Trimming removed 5 bases from V and 15 bases from J, with 23 bases in between. Germline assignment: CDR1 MNHEY and CDR2 SVGAGI. CDR3 length equals 14 residues. The CDR3 loop is CASSTYPLTGARHF. As DNA, the CDR3 is TGTGCCAGCAGTACTTACCCTTTGACAGGTGCCCGGCATTTT.

The rearrangement uses TRBV2 and TRBJ2-1; 9 bases are a match to TRBD1. The V and J ends lost 5 bases and 8 bases, in that order; junction bases with no gene match: 7. Germline V CDR1 and CDR2: SNHLY, FYNNEI. The CDR3 runs 14 residues. The CDR3 nucleotides are TGTGCCAGCAGTAAGATGGACAGGGGCCATGAGCAGTTCTTC. Translated: CASSKMDRGHEQFF.

This sequence joins TRBV5-1 and TRBJ2-1; 13 nucleotides agree with TRBD2. The CDR3 length is 16 residues. In germline, CDR1 is SGHRS, CDR2 YFSETQ. Trimming removed 4 bases from V and 5 bases from J; junction bases left unmatched: 6. The CDR3, as DNA: TGCGCCAGCAGCGCACGGACTAGCGGGGGCCACAATGAGCAGTTCTTC. This gives the protein CASSARTSGGHNEQFF.

The chain couples TRBV5-1 to TRBJ1-1, with a possible D match to TRBD1 (5 bases). The V end was cut by 5 bases, the J end by 1 base, with 15 bases between. Per the germline V gene, CDR1 is SGHRS and CDR2 is YFSETQ. This CDR3 has 15 residues. DNA of the CDR3: TGCGCCAGCAGTTTGCCGGGACTGTCGAACACTGAAGCTTTCTTT. This gives the protein CASSLPGLSNTEAFF.

V usage is TRBV19 and J usage is TRBJ2-7; no clear D gene. V lost 1 base to trimming and J lost 9 bases, with 10 bases between them. Per germline, CDR1 LNHDA and CDR2 SQIVND (reference sequence). This CDR3 has 12 residues. The DNA of the CDR3 is TGTGCCAGTAGTATAGGGGCGCACGTGCAGTACTTC. Translation gives CASSIGAHVQYF.

This clone was observed a single time. The chain employs TRBV30 and TRBJ1-2; tentatively, D is TRBD1 (6 bases). This CDR3 is 12 amino acids long. Looked up from germline, CDR1 is GTSNPN and CDR2 is SVGIG (reference sequence). V was clipped by 3 bases and J by 4 bases, with 9 bases between them. The CDR3 reads CAWRDRSYGYTF. The CDR3 nucleotides are TGTGCCTGGAGAGACAGGAGCTATGGCTACACCTTC.

V gene TRBV5-1 combines with J gene TRBJ1-1; D is unresolved. The V and J ends lost 5 bases and 0 bases respectively, with 11 bases between them. This CDR3 is built from 14 residues. Germline CDR1 and CDR2: SGHRS and YFSETQ. In DNA, the CDR3 is TGCGCCAGCAGGAGGTGGGAGGTGAACACTGAAGCTTTCTTT. It codes for CASRRWEVNTEAFF.

As concerns this clone: One junction end does not reproduce the germline sequence, and a read error may be involved. This chain links TRBV4-1 with TRBJ2-1, with D perhaps assigned TRBD1 or TRBD2 (7 bases each). This CDR3 is built from 15 residues. From germline, CDR1 is MGHRA and CDR2 YSYEKL. The CDR3, as DNA: TGCGCCAGCCGCCAGGGGGGGGTCTCCTACAATGAGCAGTTCTTC. This encodes CASRQGGVSYNEQFF.

This clone was seen more than once but under ten times. This chain connects TRBV6-1 to TRBJ2-7, with TRBD2 matching over 11 bases. Germline-derived CDR1 and CDR2 are MNHNS and SASEGT. CDR3 length equals 15 residues. The V segment lost 2 bases and the J segment 3 bases; nucleotides outside the gene matches: 3. The CDR3 nucleotides read TGTGCCAGCAGTGAAAGCACTAGCGGGAGCTACGAGCAGTACTTC. Translated, it gives CASSESTSGSYEQYF.

The chain joins TRBV9 to TRBJ2-1; 8 bases agree with TRBD1. This CDR3 comprises 13 residues. Trimming removed 3 bases from V and 8 bases from J; junction bases left unmatched: 4. In germline, CDR1 is SGDLS, CDR2 YYNGEE. CDR3 in DNA: TGTGCCAGCAGCGGGACAGGGTCGGATGAGCAGTTCTTC. Translated, it gives CASSGTGSDEQFF.

The V and J genes are TRBV7-9 and TRBJ1-6; D is uncertain. The CDR3 runs to 16 residues. V was shortened by 5 bases and J by 10 bases, with 21 bases between the two germline ends. From germline, CDR1 is SEHNR and CDR2 FQNEAQ (reference sequence). Written as DNA, the CDR3 is TGTGCCAGCAGCCTAAACTCCCCCGGAGGTGGGTCACCCCTCCACTTT. Translated: CASSLNSPGGGSPLHF.

The rearrangement links TRBV7-3 to TRBJ2-7, with 10 bases identical to TRBD2. V trimming: 6 bases; J trimming: 3 bases; junction bases outside the gene matches: 8. CDR1 is SGHTA, CDR2 FQGTGA, per germline. The CDR3 contains 15 residues. DNA of the CDR3: TGTGCCAGCAGTTATCTAGCGGGAGATATCTACGAGCAGTACTTC. Protein sequence: CASSYLAGDIYEQYF. Variable domain in full (rest from reference TRBV7-3 and TRBJ2-7): GAGVSQTPSNKVTEKGKYVELRCDPISGHTALYWYRQSLGQGPEFLIYFQGTGAADDSGLPNDRFFAVRPEGSVSTLKIQRTERGDSAVYLCASSYLAGDIYEQYFGPGTRLTVT.

This chain joins TRBV9 and TRBJ2-7, with D possibly TRBD2 on 6 matching bases. V was clipped by 2 bases and J by 5 bases, with 14 bases between them. This CDR3 contains 14 residues. Germline CDR1 and CDR2: SGDLS and YYNGEE. CDR3 loop: CASSVGGLVDEQYF. For the CDR3, the DNA is TGTGCCAGCAGCGTGGGGGGTCTAGTGGACGAGCAGTACTTC. The full variable domain, completed using reference TRBV9 and TRBJ2-7, is DSGVTQTPKHLITATGQRVTLRCSPRSGDLSVYWYQQSLDQGLQFLIQYYNGEERAKGNILERFSAQQFPDLHSELNLSSLELGDSALYFCASSVGGLVDEQYFGPGTRLTVT.

The chain employs TRBV28 and TRBJ1-2, with 9 bases matching TRBD1. CDR3 length: 16 residues. Trimming at V came to 2 bases and at J to 8 bases, leaving 12 bases not matched to a gene. CDR1 and CDR2 (germline): MDHEN, SYDVKM. The CDR3 nucleotides are TGTGCCAGCAGTTTAGTTTTGTACAGGGGGCGTTCGGGCTACACCTTC. Translation gives CASSLVLYRGRSGYTF.

The V call is TRBV10-3, the J call TRBJ1-2; 10 bases match TRBD1. This CDR3 has 14 amino acids. Germline V CDR1 and CDR2: ENHRY, SYGVKD. The V gene end was trimmed by 6 bases and the J gene end by 6 bases; junction bases not matched to a gene: 7. For the CDR3, the DNA is TGTGCCATCAGAGAAGGGACAGGGGTTCATGGCTACACCTTC. It encodes CAIREGTGVHGYTF.

The chain joins TRBV20-1 to TRBJ1-1; a weak D match, TRBD1 (5 bases). V lost 7 bases and J 5 bases, leaving 11 bases between the germline ends. CDR3 size: 11 residues. Germline values: CDR1 DFQATT, CDR2 SNEGSKA (reference sequence). The CDR3 DNA is TGCAGTGGGGGCGGAGTGACTGAAGCTTTCTTT. It codes for CSGGGVTEAFF.

J is TRBJ1-5 and V is TRBV2; TRBD1 is a possible D gene (6 bases). CDR3 length: 14 residues. CDR1 and CDR2 from the germline V gene are SNHLY and FYNNEI. V was trimmed by 5 bases and J by 0 bases, leaving 8 bases between them. CDR3 in amino acids: CASSWTVSNQPQHF. The CDR3 bases are TGTGCCAGCAGTTGGACAGTTAGCAATCAGCCCCAGCATTTT.